This TCR beta chain was identified in a study of T cells in women clearing cervical HPV infection. In the study overall: Controls gave blood once infection was undetectable; cases at lesion identification.

Clones were sequenced by immunoSEQ multiplex PCR, and TCRdb holds only the in-frame ones, with some missing. The sample table includes fewer than 35,000 clones. Findings of the study overall: CIN3+ cases had significantly higher TCR repertoire richness than controls, but evenness did not differ. A classifier using richness and V gene abundances reached an AUC of around 0.81.

Germline loops: CDR1 ENHRY, CDR2 SYGVKD. CDR3 length: 14 amino acids. Trimming removed 6 bases from V and 4 bases from J; junction bases left unmatched: 9. For this clone: Its antigen remains unidentified. The read halts 3 residues ahead of the CDR3 end, with the missing end drawn from the germline J gene.

All participants had a single incident cervical HPV16 infection, and prevalent HPV16 infections were excluded. This sequence originates from a woman aged 18 to 75 with a cervical HPV16 infection that either progressed to CIN3+ or cleared (not recorded which). This sequence joins TRBV10-3 and TRBJ2-7, with 7 bases matching TRBD2. Sequencing was carried out using blood buffy coat. The sequenced part of the CDR3 DNA is TGTGCCATCAGCCCAGGGACTAACCAATACGAG. The encoded protein is CAISPGTNQYE. The CDR3 in its entirety is CAISPGTNQYEQYF.